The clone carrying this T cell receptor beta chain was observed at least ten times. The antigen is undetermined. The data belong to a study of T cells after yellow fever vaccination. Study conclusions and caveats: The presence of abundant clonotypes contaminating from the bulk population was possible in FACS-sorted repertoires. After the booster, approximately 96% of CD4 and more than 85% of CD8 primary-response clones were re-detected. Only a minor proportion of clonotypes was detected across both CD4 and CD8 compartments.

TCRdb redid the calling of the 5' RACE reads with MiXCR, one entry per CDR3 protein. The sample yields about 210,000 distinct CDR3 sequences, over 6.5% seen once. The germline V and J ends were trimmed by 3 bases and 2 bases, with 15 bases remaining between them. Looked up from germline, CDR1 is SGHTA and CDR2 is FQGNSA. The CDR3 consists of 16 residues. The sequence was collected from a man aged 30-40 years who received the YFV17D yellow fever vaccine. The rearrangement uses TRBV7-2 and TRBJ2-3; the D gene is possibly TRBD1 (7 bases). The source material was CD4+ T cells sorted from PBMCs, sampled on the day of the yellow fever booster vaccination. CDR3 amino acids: CASSFGRGTDTDTQYF. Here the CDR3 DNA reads TGTGCCAGCAGCTTTGGTCGCGGGACAGACACAGATACGCAGTATTTT.